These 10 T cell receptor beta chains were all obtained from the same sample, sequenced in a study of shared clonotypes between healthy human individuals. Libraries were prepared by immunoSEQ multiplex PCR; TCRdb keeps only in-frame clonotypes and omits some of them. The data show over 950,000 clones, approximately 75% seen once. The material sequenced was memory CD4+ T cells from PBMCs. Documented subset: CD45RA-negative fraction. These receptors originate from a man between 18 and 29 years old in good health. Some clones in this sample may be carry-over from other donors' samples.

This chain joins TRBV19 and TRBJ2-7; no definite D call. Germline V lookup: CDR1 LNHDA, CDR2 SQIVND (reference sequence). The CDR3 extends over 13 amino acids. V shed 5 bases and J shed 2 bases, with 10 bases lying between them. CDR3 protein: CASSFGRAYEQYF. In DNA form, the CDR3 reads TGTGCCAGTAGTTTTGGCAGAGCCTACGAGCAGTACTTC.

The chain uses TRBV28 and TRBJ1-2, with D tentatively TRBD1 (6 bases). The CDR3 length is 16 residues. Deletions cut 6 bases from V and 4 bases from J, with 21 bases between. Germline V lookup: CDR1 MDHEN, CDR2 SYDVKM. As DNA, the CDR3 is TGTGCCAGCAGGAACAGGGTCCCCTTAGGATCCTATGGCTACACCTTC. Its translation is CASRNRVPLGSYGYTF.

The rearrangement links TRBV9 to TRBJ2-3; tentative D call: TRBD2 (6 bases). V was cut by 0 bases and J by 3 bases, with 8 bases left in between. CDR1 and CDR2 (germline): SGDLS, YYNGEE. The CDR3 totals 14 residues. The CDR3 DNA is TGTGCCAGCAGCGTAGTTGGGGGGACAGATACGCAGTATTTT. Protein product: CASSVVGGTDTQYF.

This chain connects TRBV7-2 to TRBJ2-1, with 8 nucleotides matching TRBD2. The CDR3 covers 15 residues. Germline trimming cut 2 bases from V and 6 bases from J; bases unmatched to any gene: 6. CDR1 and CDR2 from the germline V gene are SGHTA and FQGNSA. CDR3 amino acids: CASSLRGGTSNEQFF. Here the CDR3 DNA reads TGTGCCAGCAGCTTACGAGGGGGGACTAGCAATGAGCAGTTCTTC.

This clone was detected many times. The CDR3 region is CASSPGTSRLNEQFF. The CDR3 DNA reads TGTGCCAGCAGCCCCGGGACTAGCCGGTTAAATGAGCAGTTCTTC. The chain links TRBV7-2 to TRBJ2-1, with 9 bases identical to TRBD2. The CDR3 contains 15 residues. V dropped 5 bases and J dropped 7; count of bases not matched to a gene: 9. Per germline, CDR1 SGHTA and CDR2 FQGNSA.

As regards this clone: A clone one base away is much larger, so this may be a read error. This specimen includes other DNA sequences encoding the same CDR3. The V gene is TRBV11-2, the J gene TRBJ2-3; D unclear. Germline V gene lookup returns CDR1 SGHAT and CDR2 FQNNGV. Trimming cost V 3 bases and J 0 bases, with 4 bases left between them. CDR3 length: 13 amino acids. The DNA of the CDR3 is TGTGCCAGCAGCTTGGGCAGCACAGATACGCAGTATTTT. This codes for CASSLGSTDTQYF.

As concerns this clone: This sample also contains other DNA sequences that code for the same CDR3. This chain's CDR3 is CASSLEGTPNTEAFF. CDR3 in DNA: TGCGCCAGCAGCTTGGAAGGGACACCGAACACTGAAGCTTTCTTT. The gene calls are TRBV5-1 and TRBJ1-1; possible D gene TRBD1, 6 bases. CDR3 length: 15 residues. CDR1 SGHRS and CDR2 YFSETQ come from the germline V gene. V was shortened by 0 bases and J by 1 base, with 10 bases between the two germline ends. Based on the CDR3 plus reference TRBV5-1 and TRBJ1-1, the full variable domain is KAGVTQTPRYLIKTRGQQVTLSCSPISGHRSVSWYQQTPGQGLQFLFEYFSETQRNKGNFPGRFSGRQFSNSRSEMNVSTLELGDSALYLCASSLEGTPNTEAFFGQGTRLTVV.

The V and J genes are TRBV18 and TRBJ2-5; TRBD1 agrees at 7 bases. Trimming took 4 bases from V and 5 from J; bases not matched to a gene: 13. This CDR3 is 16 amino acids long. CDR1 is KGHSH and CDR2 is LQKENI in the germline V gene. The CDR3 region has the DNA TGTGCCAGCTCACGGGCCCAGACAGGGTTTGGGGAGACCCAGTACTTC. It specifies CASSRAQTGFGETQYF.

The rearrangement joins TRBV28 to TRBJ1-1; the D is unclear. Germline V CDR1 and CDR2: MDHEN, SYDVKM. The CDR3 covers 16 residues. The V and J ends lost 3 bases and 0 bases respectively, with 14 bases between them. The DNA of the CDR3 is TGTGCCAGCAGTTTGGGAGGCGCCCAGATGAACACTGAAGCTTTCTTT. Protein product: CASSLGGAQMNTEAFF.

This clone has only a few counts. The CDR3 DNA sequence: TGTGCCAGCAGTTTAAATGGGGGACTGAACACTGAAGCTTTCTTT. The encoded protein is CASSLNGGLNTEAFF. V usage is TRBV27 and J usage is TRBJ1-1; possibly TRBD1 for D (5 bases). From germline, CDR1 is MNHEY and CDR2 SMNVEV (reference sequence). This CDR3 is 15 amino acids long. V lost 2 bases to trimming and J lost 0 bases, with 10 bases between them.